This T cell receptor beta chain was documented in a study of OX40 agonist ivuxolimab in advanced cancers. As for the study more broadly: The costimulatory receptor OX40 (CD134) was targeted by ivuxolimab, a fully human IgG2 agonistic monoclonal antibody. Intravenous ivuxolimab was administered to patients every 2 weeks at six dose levels: 0.01, 0.1, 0.3, 1.5, 3 and 10 mg/kg. Of the approximately 50 patients in dose escalation, about 20 had hepatocellular carcinoma, approximately 15 had melanoma, 9 had renal cell carcinoma and 9 had head and neck cancer. The dose-escalation cohort was 82.7% male with a mean age of approximately 60 years, ranging from roughly 20 to 80. Prior anti-PD-1, anti-PD-L1 or anti-CTLA-4 therapy was permitted, and less than 45% of dose-escalation patients had received checkpoint inhibitors. Partial responses were achieved by three dose-escalation patients, of whom one had hepatocellular carcinoma and two had cutaneous melanoma. The purpose of peripheral TCRbeta sequencing was to test whether ivuxolimab changed TCR sequence diversity and led to clonal T-cell expansion. The monotherapy dose-escalation portion (N of about 50 patients) of the phase I ivuxolimab trial is reported in the paper.

The trial excluded patients who had a history of autoimmune disease or who were on systemic immunosuppression. Peripheral blood for TCR sequencing was collected from all dose cohorts at baseline, on cycle 4 day 1, and on cycle 7 day 1. Samples came from an open-label, multicenter, first-in-human phase I dose-escalation trial of ivuxolimab. Adults with locally advanced or metastatic head and neck squamous cell, hepatocellular, melanoma or renal cell carcinoma were enrolled in the trial. Before TCR sequencing, CD4+ and CD8+ T cells were separately sorted from peripheral blood. A remark on this clone: The antigen it binds to is not known. No clone much larger than this one lies a single base away; base qualities are absent.

The full study reports these points: After ivuxolimab, more expanded clones were found on average in CD8+ T cells than in CD4+ T cells. Low levels of normalized T-cell clonal expansion were also seen in some nonresponding patients. Clonal expansion of both CD4+ and CD8+ blood T cells was observed from baseline to week 6 at doses 0.1 to 3.0 mg/kg. Antigen specificity was not determined for the clonally expanded peripheral T cells. In the 0.1-3.0 mg/kg groups, partial responders had among the lowest normalized peripheral clonal expansion, particularly in CD8+ T cells.

Taken from the germline V gene (reference sequence), the CDR1 and CDR2 loops are LNHDA and SQIVND. The CDR3 covers 14 residues, taking in both the cysteine and the phenylalanine. Kept here is only the CDR3 DNA, which spans 42 bases and is read in frame from base 1. Relative to germline, V is 1 base shorter and J is 6 bases shorter, with 10 bases between their ends. Genomic DNA was extracted from sorted cells for sequencing of the TCRbeta CDR3 region. The immunoSEQ Assay was used to sequence the TCRbeta CDR3 regions. TCRdb carries this immuneACCESS record with in-frame sequences only. Its versions omit some clonotypes, under half of them owing to an unresolved V gene in the studies checked, with the rest unexplained. For this sample there are 65,000 to 90,000 clones; roughly 88% appear just once. The ten largest clones add up to around 5.1% of the sample.

The sample was CD4+ or CD8+ T cells sorted from blood, taken in a trial of the OX40 agonist ivuxolimab. The chain joins TRBV19 to TRBJ1-5; a tentative D call is TRBD1 (6 bases match). This clonotype was obtained from an adult with an advanced solid tumor such as melanoma, head and neck, liver or kidney cancer. The CDR3 region reads CASSIVGAAQPQHF. The DNA is as follows: TGTGCCAGTAGTATAGTGGGGGCAGCTCAGCCCCAGCATTTT. This CDR3, with the reference TRBV19 and TRBJ1-5 proteins standing in past its ends, gives the full variable domain DGGITQSPKYLFRKEGQNVTLSCEQNLNHDAMYWYRQDPGQGLRLIYYSQIVNDFQKGDIAEGYSVSREKKESFPLTVTSAQKNPTAFYLCASSIVGAAQPQHFGDGTRLSIL.